This TCR beta chain emerged from a study of post-analysis software for immune sequencing data. This clonotype was recorded at least ten times. Its specificity is unknown. Findings and caveats of the study: Controls showed significantly higher normalized Chao1 diversity than did multiple sclerosis patients.

Presence of unique molecular identifiers characterized the TCR beta cDNA libraries. TCRdb ran MiXCR on the PCR reads and lists one entry per CDR3 protein. Of some 690,000 distinct CDR3 sequences listed, roughly 30% are singletons. The clonotype comes from a girl aged 5-17 years with multiple sclerosis. Sequencing was carried out using blood.

CDR3 in DNA: TGTGCCATCAGTGAGTCGGGCGGCTACGAGCAGTACTTC. It is translated as CAISESGGYEQYF. This sequence joins TRBV10-3 and TRBJ2-7; unclear D gene. V was clipped by 0 bases and J by 3 bases, with 6 bases between them. This CDR3 has 13 residues. Germline V gene data show CDR1 as ENHRY and CDR2 as SYGVKD.